A selection of T cell receptor beta chains follows, all from one sample in a study of blood T cells in healthy people across ages. TCRdb fed the 5' RACE reads into MiXCR, producing one record per CDR3 protein. This sample carries about 1.8 million distinct CDR3 sequences, 49% of them seen once, and the ten largest clones take less than 2.5%. Sequenced: blood. The receptors were sampled from a woman aged 35 to 49 in good health. Both conserved end residues are part of each CDR3. D genes are given only for firm matches. Only part of the rows carry a size: once, few, many, or a class if the clone is expanded.

V: TRBV5-1
J: TRBJ2-1
D: -
size: -
DNA: TGCGCCAGCAGCGTGGACCCCCGGAGGAACTCCTACAATGAGCAGTTCTTC
CDR3: CASSVDPRRNSYNEQFF

V: TRBV7-9
J: TRBJ2-5
D: TRBD1
size: -
DNA: TGTGCCAGCAGCTTTTGGACAGGGGGTCCCAGCGAGACCCAGTACTTC
CDR3: CASSFWTGGPSETQYF

V: TRBV29-1
J: TRBJ1-2
D: TRBD1
size: -
DNA: TGCAGCGTTGAAGATAGAAATCGATGGACAGGGAATGGCTACACCTTC
CDR3: CSVEDRNRWTGNGYTF

V: TRBV12-3/TRBV12-4
J: TRBJ2-1
D: TRBD1
size: -
DNA: TGTGCCAGCAGTTTATTCGGGACAGGGACCAATGAGCAGTTCTTC
CDR3: CASSLFGTGTNEQFF

V: TRBV11-2
J: TRBJ1-2
D: -
size: -
DNA: TGTGCCAGCAGCTTAAGATCGAATACCTATGGCTACACCTTC
CDR3: CASSLRSNTYGYTF

V: TRBV11-2
J: TRBJ2-7
D: TRBD1
size: -
DNA: TGTGCCAGCAGCTTAGGCTATTCGGGGACAGGGCTCTCCGAGCAGTACTTC
CDR3: CASSLGYSGTGLSEQYF

V: TRBV7-9
J: TRBJ2-7
D: -
size: -
DNA: TGTGCCAGCAGCTCCCGGACAGCATTATACGAGCAGTACTTC
CDR3: CASSSRTALYEQYF

V: TRBV18
J: TRBJ1-1
D: -
size: -
DNA: TGTGCCAGCTCACCGGTCGGGCGAGGGGAAGCTTTCTTT
CDR3: CASSPVGRGEAFF

V: TRBV5-1
J: TRBJ1-6
D: TRBD1
size: -
DNA: TGCGCCAGCAGCTTCGGACAGGGGCGAAGTAATTCACCCCTCCACTTT
CDR3: CASSFGQGRSNSPLHF

V: TRBV4-3
J: TRBJ2-1
D: TRBD2
size: -
DNA: TGCGCCAGCAGCCAAGGACTAGCGGGGGAGGTTCTTGATGAGCAGTTCTTC
CDR3: CASSQGLAGEVLDEQFF

V: TRBV5-1
J: TRBJ2-1
D: TRBD2
size: few
DNA: TGCGCCAGCTCCACGGGGGGGACCACCTACAATGAGCAGTTCTTC
CDR3: CASSTGGTTYNEQFF

V: TRBV7-2
J: TRBJ2-5
D: -
size: -
DNA: TGTGCCAGCAGTGTCGTCAAGGCCCAAGAGACCCAGTACTTC
CDR3: CASSVVKAQETQYF

V: TRBV6-6
J: TRBJ2-1
D: -
size: -
DNA: TGTGCCAGCAGTTACTCGAATAGTGAGCAGTTCTTC
CDR3: CASSYSNSEQFF

V: TRBV7-6
J: TRBJ2-1
D: TRBD2
size: -
DNA: TGTGCCAGCAGCTTTGGGAGGGTTGGAAATGAGCAGTTCTTC
CDR3: CASSFGRVGNEQFF